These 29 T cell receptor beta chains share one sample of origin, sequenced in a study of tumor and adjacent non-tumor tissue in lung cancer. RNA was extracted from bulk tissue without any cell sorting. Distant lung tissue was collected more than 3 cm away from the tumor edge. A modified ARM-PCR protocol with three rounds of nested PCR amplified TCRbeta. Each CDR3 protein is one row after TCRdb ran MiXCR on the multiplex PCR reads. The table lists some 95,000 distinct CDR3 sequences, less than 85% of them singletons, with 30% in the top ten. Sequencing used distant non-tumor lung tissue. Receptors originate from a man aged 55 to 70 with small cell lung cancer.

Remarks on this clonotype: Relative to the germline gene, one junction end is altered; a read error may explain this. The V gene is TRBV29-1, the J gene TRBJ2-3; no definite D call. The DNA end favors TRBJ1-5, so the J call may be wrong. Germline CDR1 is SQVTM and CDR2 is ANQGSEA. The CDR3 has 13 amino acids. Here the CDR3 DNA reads TGCGGCGTTGAGTCAGCTGGCACAGATACGCAGCATTTT. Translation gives CGVESAGTDTQHF.

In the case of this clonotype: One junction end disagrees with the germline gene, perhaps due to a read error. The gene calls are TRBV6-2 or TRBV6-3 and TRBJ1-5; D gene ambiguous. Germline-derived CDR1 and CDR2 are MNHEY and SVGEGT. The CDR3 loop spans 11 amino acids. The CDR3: CASGDGQSQHF. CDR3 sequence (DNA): TGCGCCAGCGGGGATGGTCAGTCCCAGCATTTT.

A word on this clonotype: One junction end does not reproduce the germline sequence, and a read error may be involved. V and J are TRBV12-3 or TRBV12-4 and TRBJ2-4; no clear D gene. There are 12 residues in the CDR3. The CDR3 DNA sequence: TGTGCCAGCAGTTTAGCGGACCACATTCTGTTCTTC. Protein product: CASSLADHILFF.

In DNA form, the CDR3 reads TGTGCCAGCGGGAGAACTAGCGCAACTTACGAGCAGTACGTC. This codes for CASGRTSATYEQYV. The rearrangement uses TRBV6-2 or TRBV6-3 and TRBJ2-7; 7 nucleotides line up with TRBD2. The germline gives CDR1 MNHEY, CDR2 SVGEGT. The V and J ends lost 8 bases and 4 bases, in that order; junction bases with no gene match: 11. The CDR3 contains 14 residues.

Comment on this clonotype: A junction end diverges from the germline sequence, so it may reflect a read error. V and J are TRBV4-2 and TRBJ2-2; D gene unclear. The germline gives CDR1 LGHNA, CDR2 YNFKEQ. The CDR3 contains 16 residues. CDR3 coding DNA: TGTGCAAGCAGCCATAATCTGAGGACCAACACCGGGGAGCTGTTTTTT. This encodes CASSHNLRTNTGELFF.

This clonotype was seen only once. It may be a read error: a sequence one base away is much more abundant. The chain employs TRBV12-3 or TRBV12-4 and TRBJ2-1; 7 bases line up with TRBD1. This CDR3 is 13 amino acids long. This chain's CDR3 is CVSTGTVKDEQFF. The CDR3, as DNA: TGTGTCAGTACCGGGACAGTTAAAGATGAGCAGTTCTTC.

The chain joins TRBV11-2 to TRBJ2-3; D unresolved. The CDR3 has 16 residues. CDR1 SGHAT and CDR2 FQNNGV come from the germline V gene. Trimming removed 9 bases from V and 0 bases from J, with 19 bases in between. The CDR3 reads CARRPVAGGSTDTQYF. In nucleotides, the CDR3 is TGTGCCAGAAGACCGGTGGCCGGCGGTAGCACAGATACGCAGTATTTT.

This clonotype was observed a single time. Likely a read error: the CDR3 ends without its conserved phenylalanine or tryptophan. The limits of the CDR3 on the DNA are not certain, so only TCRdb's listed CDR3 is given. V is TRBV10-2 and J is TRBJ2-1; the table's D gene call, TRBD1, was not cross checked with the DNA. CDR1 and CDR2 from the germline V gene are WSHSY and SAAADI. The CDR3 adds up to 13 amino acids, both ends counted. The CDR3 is CASRETDQGERFL.

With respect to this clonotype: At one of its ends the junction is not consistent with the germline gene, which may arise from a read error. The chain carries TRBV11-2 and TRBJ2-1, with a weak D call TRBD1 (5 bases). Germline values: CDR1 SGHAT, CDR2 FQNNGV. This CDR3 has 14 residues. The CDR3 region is CVSRMRQGDNEQFF. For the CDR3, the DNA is TGTGTCAGCAGGATGCGGCAGGGCGACAATGAGCAGTTCTTC.

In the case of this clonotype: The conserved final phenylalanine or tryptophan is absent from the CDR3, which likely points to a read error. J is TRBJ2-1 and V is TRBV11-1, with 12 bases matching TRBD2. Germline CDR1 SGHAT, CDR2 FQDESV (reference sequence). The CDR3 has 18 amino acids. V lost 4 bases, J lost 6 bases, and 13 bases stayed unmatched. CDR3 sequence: CASSSESRTSGNGNEQFI. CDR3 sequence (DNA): TGTGCCAGCAGCTCAGAATCGAGGACTAGCGGGAATGGCAATGAGCAGTTCATC.

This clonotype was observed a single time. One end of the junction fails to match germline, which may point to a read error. The CDR3 loop is CVSSFQRNQSQHF. CDR3 bases: TGTGTCAGCAGTTTTCAGAGAAATCAGTCCCAGCATTTT. The chain joins TRBV12-3 or TRBV12-4 to TRBJ1-5; D unresolved. The CDR3 consists of 13 residues.

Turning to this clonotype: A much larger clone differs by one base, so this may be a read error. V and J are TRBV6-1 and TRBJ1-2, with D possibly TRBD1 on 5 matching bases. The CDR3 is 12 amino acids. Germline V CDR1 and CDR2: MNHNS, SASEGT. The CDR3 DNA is TGTCCCAGCAACACGCAGGGTGGTGGCTACACCTTC. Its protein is CPSNTQGGGYTF.

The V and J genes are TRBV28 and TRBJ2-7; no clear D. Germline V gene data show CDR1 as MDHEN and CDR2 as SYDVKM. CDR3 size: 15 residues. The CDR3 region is CASSLVPGSSNEQYV. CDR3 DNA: TGTGCCAGCAGTTTGGTCCCCGGAAGCTCCAACGAGCAGTACGTC.

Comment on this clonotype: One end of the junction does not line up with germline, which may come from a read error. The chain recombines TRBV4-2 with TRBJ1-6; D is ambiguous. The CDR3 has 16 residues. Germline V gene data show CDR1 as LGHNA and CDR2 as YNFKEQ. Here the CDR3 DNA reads TGTGCCATCAGCCAAGTCCTCATGGGTGTCAATTCAGCCCTCCACTTT. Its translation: CAISQVLMGVNSALHF.

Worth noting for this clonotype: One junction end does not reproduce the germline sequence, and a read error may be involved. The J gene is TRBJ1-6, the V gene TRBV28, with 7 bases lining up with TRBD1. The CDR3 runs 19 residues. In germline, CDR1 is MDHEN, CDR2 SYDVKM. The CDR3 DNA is TGTGCCAGCAGACCAGATGAGATGGGGACAGATTACCGTAATTCATCCCTCAACTTT. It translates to CASRPDEMGTDYRNSSLNF. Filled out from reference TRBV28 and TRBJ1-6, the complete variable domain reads DVKVTQSSRYLVKRTGEKVFLECVQDMDHENMFWYRQDPGLGLRLIYFSYDVKMKEKGDIPEGYSVSREKKERFSLILESASTNQTSMYLCASRPDEMGTDYRNSSLNFGNGTRLTVT.

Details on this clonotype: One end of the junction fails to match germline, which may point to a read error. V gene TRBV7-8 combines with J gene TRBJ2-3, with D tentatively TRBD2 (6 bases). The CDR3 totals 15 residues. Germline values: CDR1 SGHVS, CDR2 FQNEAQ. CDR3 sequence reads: CARSLGLHTTDTQYF. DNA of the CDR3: TGTGCCAGGAGCTTAGGACTACATACCACAGATACGCAATATTTT.

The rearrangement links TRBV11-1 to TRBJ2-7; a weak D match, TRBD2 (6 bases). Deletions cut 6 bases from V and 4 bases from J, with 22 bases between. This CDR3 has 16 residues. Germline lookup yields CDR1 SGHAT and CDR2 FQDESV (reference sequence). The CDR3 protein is CASSYLSSGTVYEQYF. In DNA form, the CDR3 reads TGTGCCAGCAGTTACCTCTCTTCCGGGACTGTATACGAGCAGTACTTC. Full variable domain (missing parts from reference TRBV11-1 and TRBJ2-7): EAEVAQSPRYKITEKSQAVAFWCDPISGHATLYWYRQILGQGPELLVQFQDESVVDDSQLPKDRFSAERLKGVDSTLKIQPAELGDSAMYLCASSYLSSGTVYEQYFGPGTRLTVT.

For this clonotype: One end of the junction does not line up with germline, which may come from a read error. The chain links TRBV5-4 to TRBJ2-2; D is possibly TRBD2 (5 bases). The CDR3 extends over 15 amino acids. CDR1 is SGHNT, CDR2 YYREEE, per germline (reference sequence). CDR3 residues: CASSLGRLNTGELFF. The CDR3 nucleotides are TGTGCCAGCAGCTTGGGACGTCTGAACACCGGGGAGCTTTTTTTT.

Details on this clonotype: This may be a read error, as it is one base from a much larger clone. The CDR3 coding sequence is TGTGCCAGCAGGCGCTTCCTAGCGGGAACCTACAATAAGCAGTTCTTC. It encodes CASRRFLAGTYNKQFF. This chain joins TRBV7-9 and TRBJ2-1, with 9 bases fitting TRBD2. The germline V gene has CDR1 SEHNR and CDR2 FQNEAQ (reference sequence). This CDR3 region has 16 residues.

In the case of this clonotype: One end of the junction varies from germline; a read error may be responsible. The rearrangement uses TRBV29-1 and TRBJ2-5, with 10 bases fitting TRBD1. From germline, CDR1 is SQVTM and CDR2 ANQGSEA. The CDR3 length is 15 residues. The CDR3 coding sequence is TGCAGCACAAATCCGGGACAGGGGAACCAAGGGACCCAGTACTTC. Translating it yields CSTNPGQGNQGTQYF.

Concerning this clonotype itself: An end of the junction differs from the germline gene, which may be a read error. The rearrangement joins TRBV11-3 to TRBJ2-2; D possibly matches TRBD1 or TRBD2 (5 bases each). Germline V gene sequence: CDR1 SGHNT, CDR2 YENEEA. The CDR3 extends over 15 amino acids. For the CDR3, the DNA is TGTGCCAGCAGCGTACAGGCTTCGAACACCGGGGAGCTGTTATTC. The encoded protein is CASSVQASNTGELLF.

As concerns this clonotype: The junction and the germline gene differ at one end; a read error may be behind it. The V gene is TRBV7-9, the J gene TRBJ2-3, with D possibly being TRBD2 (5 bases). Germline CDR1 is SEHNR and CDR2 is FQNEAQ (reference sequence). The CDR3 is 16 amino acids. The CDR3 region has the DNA TGTGCCAGCAGCTTAGGAGCGATACTAGGCATAGATACGCAATATTTT. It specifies CASSLGAILGIDTQYF.

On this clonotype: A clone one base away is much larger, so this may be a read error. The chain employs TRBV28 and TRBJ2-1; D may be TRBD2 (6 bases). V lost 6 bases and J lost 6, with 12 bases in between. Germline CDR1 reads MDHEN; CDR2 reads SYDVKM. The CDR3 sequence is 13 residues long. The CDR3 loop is CASSPGSPNEQFF. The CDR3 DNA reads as TGTGCCAGCAGCCCCGGGAGTCCCAATGAGCAGTTCTTC. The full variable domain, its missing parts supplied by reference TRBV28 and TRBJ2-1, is DVKVTQSSRYLVKRTGEKVFLECVQDMDHENMFWYRQDPGLGLRLIYFSYDVKMKEKGDIPEGYSVSREKKERFSLILESASTNQTSMYLCASSPGSPNEQFFGPGTRLTVL.

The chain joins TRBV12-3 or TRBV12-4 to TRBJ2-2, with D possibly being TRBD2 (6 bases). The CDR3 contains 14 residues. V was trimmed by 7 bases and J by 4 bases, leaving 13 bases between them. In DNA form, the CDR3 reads TGTGCCAGCATACTAGCCGCGAGCACCGGGGAGCTGTTTTTT. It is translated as CASILAASTGELFF.

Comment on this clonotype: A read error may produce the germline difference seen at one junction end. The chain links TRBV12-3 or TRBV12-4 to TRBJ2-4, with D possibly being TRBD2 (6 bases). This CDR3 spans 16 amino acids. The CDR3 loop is CTSTPDTGVTINIQYF. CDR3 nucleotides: TGTACCAGCACCCCGGACACGGGGGTAACCATAAACATTCAGTACTTC.

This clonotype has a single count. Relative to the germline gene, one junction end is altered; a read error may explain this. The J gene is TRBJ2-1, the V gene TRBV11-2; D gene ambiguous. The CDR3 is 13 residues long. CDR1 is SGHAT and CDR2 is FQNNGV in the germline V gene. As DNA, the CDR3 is TGTACCAGCAGCTTAGTGTTGGACAATGAGCAGTTCTTC. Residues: CTSSLVLDNEQFF.

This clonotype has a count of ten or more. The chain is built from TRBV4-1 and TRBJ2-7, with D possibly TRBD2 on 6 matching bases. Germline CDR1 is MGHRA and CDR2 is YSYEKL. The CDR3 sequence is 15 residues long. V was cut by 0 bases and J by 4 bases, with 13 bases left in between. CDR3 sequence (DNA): TGCGCCAGCAGCCAAGATATCGCGGGGCCGTACGAGCAGTACTTC. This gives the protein CASSQDIAGPYEQYF.

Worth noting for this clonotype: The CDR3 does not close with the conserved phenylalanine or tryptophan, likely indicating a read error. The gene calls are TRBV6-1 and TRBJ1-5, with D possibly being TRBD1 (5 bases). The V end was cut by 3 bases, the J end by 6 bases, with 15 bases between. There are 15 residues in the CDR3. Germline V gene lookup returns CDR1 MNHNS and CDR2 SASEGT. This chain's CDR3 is CASSEVTSGGQPQHY. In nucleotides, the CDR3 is TGTGCCAGCAGTGAGGTGACCTCGGGGGGTCAGCCCCAGCATTAT.

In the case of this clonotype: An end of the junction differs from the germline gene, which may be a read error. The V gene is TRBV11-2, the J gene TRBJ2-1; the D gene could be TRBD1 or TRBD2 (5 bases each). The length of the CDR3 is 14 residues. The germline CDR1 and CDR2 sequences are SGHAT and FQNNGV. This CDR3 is CASRWDVRYNEHFF. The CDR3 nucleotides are TGTGCCAGCAGATGGGACGTACGGTACAATGAGCACTTCTTC. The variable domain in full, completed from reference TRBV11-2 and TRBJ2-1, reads EAGVAQSPRYKIIEKRQSVAFWCNPISGHATLYWYQQILGQGPKLLIQFQNNGVVDDSQLPKDRFSAERLKGVDSTLKIQPAKLEDSAVYLCASRWDVRYNEHFFGPGTRLTVL.